This TCR beta chain was recorded in a study of blood T cell repertoires in COVID-19. On the study more broadly: The analysed material was cDNA or gDNA that came from T cells, B-cell-depleted T cells, or PBMCs.

Per the study methods: Reference gene primers were amplified, and this amplification served to estimate nucleated cell counts. Clones were read by immunoSEQ multiplex PCR, and TCRdb kept only the in-frame ones, dropping some. V, J and clone size are taken as reported in that table, and D and trimming were inferred from the DNA itself. The sample yields under 130,000 clones, 65% to 90% seen once. The V gene's germline CDR1 is LGHDT and CDR2 YNNKEL (reference sequence). The ends lost 2 bases at V and 12 bases at J; junction bases unmatched: 9. The length of the CDR3 is 14 residues. J is TRBJ1-5 and V is TRBV3-1 (or the pseudogene TRBV3-2); 8 bases line up with TRBD1. The sample taken for sequencing was peripheral blood. This TCR derives from a man aged 80 or over with acute or convalescent COVID-19. CDR3 nucleotide sequence: TGTGCCAGCAGCCAACAGGGGGCGGGTTTTGGCCAGCATTTT. This translates into CASSQQGAGFGQHF.